This T cell receptor (beta chain) was sequenced for a study of blood T cell repertoires in COVID-19. TCRdb's copy holds only in-frame clones and misses some; the assay was immunoSEQ multiplex PCR. The sample holds 310,000 or so clones, around 90% seen once. Trimming pared 5 bases from V and 7 bases from J, leaving 12 bases between. Germline loops: CDR1 MDHEN, CDR2 SYDVKM. There are 13 residues in the CDR3. The specimen sequenced was PBMCs or T cells enriched from blood (not recorded which). The clonotype comes from a young woman who had recovered from COVID-19. The V and J genes are TRBV28 and TRBJ1-5, with a tentative D call TRBD1 (6 bases). The CDR3, as DNA: TGTGCCAGCAGTCTAAGGGGGAGCCAGCCCCAGCATTTT. This sequence encodes CASSLRGSQPQHF.